Listed below are T cell receptor beta chains from one sample, sequenced in a study of Ad26.COV2.S vaccination and SARS-CoV-2 variants. Profiled with immunoSEQ multiplex PCR; TCRdb holds only in-frame clones, not every one. Among hundreds of thousands of clones listed, roughly 90% were seen once. The specimen comprised peripheral blood, sampled in a trial of Ad26.COV2.S vaccine versus placebo. Every receptor here comes from a person aged 18-65 years who received the Ad26.COV2.S COVID-19 vaccine or a placebo. Both conserved end residues are part of each CDR3. D genes are given only for firm matches. Clone size is not always given. Where it is, it says once, few, many or a class for expanded clones.

>once|TRBJ1-5|TRBV6-2/TRBV6-3|-
CASSYAGNQPQHF
TGTGCCAGCAGTTACGCGGGAAATCAGCCCCAGCATTTT
>-|TRBJ1-5|TRBV19|-
CASSTVGSPYSNQPQHF
TGTGCCAGTAGTACCGTCGGAAGCCCCTATAGCAATCAGCCCCAGCATTTT
>-|TRBJ2-3|TRBV2|TRBD2
CASSKREETDTQYF
TGTGCCAGCAGTAAGCGGGAGGAGACAGATACGCAGTATTTT
>-|TRBJ1-2|TRBV5-4|-
CASSPPDLDYGYTF
TGTGCCAGCAGCCCTCCCGACTTAGACTATGGCTACACCTTC
>-|TRBJ2-7|TRBV5-5|-
CASSLVDEQYF
TGTGCCAGCAGCTTGGTCGACGAGCAGTACTTC
>once|TRBJ2-5|TRBV15|-
CATSRDYPGGPETQYF
TGTGCCACCAGCAGAGATTATCCGGGGGGCCCAGAGACCCAGTACTTC
>once|TRBJ1-5|TRBV5-6|TRBD1
CASSYDRGSGNQPQHF
TGTGCCAGCAGCTACGACAGGGGATCGGGCAATCAGCCCCAGCATTTT
>-|TRBJ2-7|TRBV19|-
CASSNAGYDEQYF
TGTGCCAGTAGTAACGCGGGGTATGACGAGCAGTACTTC
>-|TRBJ1-1|TRBV4-3|TRBD1
CASSQGQGNTEAFF
TGCGCCAGCAGCCAAGGACAGGGGAACACTGAAGCTTTCTTT
>few|TRBJ2-5|TRBV4-2|TRBD2
CASSQVPAGEAETQYF
TGTGCCAGCAGCCAAGTTCCAGCGGGGGAGGCGGAGACCCAGTACTTC
>-|TRBJ2-7|TRBV5-1|TRBD2
CASSIPTSGNYEQYF
TGCGCCAGCAGCATTCCGACTAGCGGGAACTACGAGCAGTACTTC
>-|TRBJ2-3|TRBV15|-
CATSRGSTDTQYF
TGTGCCACCAGCAGAGGTAGCACAGATACGCAGTATTTT
>once|TRBJ2-2|TRBV7-9|TRBD1
CASSLRDRGNTGELFF
TGTGCCAGCAGCCTTCGGGACAGGGGGAACACCGGGGAGCTGTTTTTT
>-|TRBJ1-1|TRBV6-5|-
CASSYTRDTEAFF
TGTGCCAGCAGTTACACCAGGGACACTGAAGCTTTCTTT
>-|TRBJ2-3|TRBV29-1|-
CSVENRQGSTDTQYF
TGCAGCGTCGAAAATCGTCAGGGATCCACAGATACGCAGTATTTT
>-|TRBJ2-7|TRBV28|-
CASTPTIDVYEQYF
TGTGCCAGCACCCCGACAATAGACGTCTACGAGCAGTACTTC
>-|TRBJ2-3|TRBV5-1|TRBD1
CASSPGQEGDTQYF
TGCGCCAGCAGTCCAGGACAGGAAGGAGATACGCAGTATTTT
>once|TRBJ1-2|TRBV7-9|-
CASSRGLAYGYTF
TGTGCCAGCAGCCGGGGACTGGCCTATGGCTACACCTTC
>-|TRBJ1-5|TRBV6-6|-
CASSLGSNQPQHF
TGTGCCAGCAGTTTGGGTAGCAATCAGCCCCAGCATTTT
>-|TRBJ1-3|TRBV7-2|-
CASRALSFGNTIYF
TGTGCCAGCAGGGCCCTATCCTTTGGAAACACCATATATTTT
>-|TRBJ1-2|TRBV4-2|-
CASSQDLGFNGYTF
TGTGCCAGCAGCCAAGATCTGGGGTTTAATGGCTACACCTTC
>-|TRBJ1-2|TRBV18|-
CASSPRAGNYGYTF
TGTGCCAGCTCACCCAGGGCAGGGAACTATGGCTACACCTTC
>-|TRBJ2-2|TRBV2|-
CASSDDTVANTGELFF
TGTGCCAGCAGTGACGACACCGTCGCCAACACCGGGGAGCTGTTTTTT
>-|TRBJ1-1|TRBV6-2/TRBV6-3|TRBD1
CASSYSEDRGYTEAFF
TGTGCCAGCAGTTACTCGGAGGACAGGGGGTACACTGAAGCTTTCTTT
>once|TRBJ1-1|TRBV7-9|-
CASSSAGGDTEAFF
TGTGCCAGCAGCTCAGCGGGGGGTGACACTGAAGCTTTCTTT
>-|TRBJ2-1|TRBV7-8|TRBD2
CASSLGLAGGAEQFF
TGTGCCAGCAGCTTGGGACTAGCGGGGGGGGCTGAGCAGTTCTTC
>-|TRBJ2-2|TRBV5-1|-
CASSFGHNTGELFF
TGCGCCAGCAGCTTCGGACACAACACCGGGGAGCTGTTTTTT
>-|TRBJ1-2|TRBV18|-
CASSPRQGPNYGYTF
TGTGCCAGCTCACCACGGCAGGGCCCTAACTATGGCTACACCTTC